The 5 T cell receptor beta chains given below trace back to one sample, sequenced in a study of cytomegalovirus exposure and HLA in healthy donors. Primers: 60 Vbeta forward and 13 Jbeta reverse. Sequencing used immunoSEQ multiplex PCR; TCRdb keeps in-frame clones, though not all of them. The sample has 150,000 to 200,000 clones, 65% to 70% seen once. Sequenced sample: PBMCs. Source of these receptors: a woman in her late teens or twenties in good health and CMV-seropositive.

The sample holds a few counts of this clone. The rearrangement joins TRBV15 to TRBJ1-2; D ambiguous. Trimming took 1 base from V and 6 from J, leaving 15 bases between them. This CDR3 contains 15 residues. In germline, CDR1 is LNHNV, CDR2 YYDKDF (reference sequence). CDR3 DNA sequence: TGTGCCACCAGCAGAGTTATTCGAGGAGAGAATGGCTACACCTTC. Translated: CATSRVIRGENGYTF.

The gene calls are TRBV2 and TRBJ2-2; 7 nucleotides line up with TRBD2. V shed 7 bases and J 6 bases; nucleotides not matched to a gene: 8. The CDR3 consists of 14 residues. In germline, CDR1 is SNHLY, CDR2 FYNNEI. As DNA, the CDR3 is TGTGCCAGCAACGGGCGGGAGTTACCCGGGGAGCTGTTTTTT. Translating it yields CASNGRELPGELFF.

This clone was detected only a few times. This rearrangement joins TRBV7-3 to TRBJ2-3, with 16 bases matching TRBD2. With 4 bases clipped from V and 5 bases from J, the junction kept 9 bases outside the gene matches. Looked up from germline, CDR1 is SGHTA and CDR2 is FQGTGA. This CDR3 is 18 amino acids long. Written as DNA, the CDR3 is TGTGCCAGCAGCTCTACCGGGACTAGCGGGAGGGCCTTAGATACGCAGTATTTT. As protein: CASSSTGTSGRALDTQYF. The whole variable domain, filled in from reference TRBV7-3 and TRBJ2-3, reads GAGVSQTPSNKVTEKGKYVELRCDPISGHTALYWYRQSLGQGPEFLIYFQGTGAADDSGLPNDRFFAVRPEGSVSTLKIQRTERGDSAVYLCASSSTGTSGRALDTQYFGPGTRLTVL.

The rearrangement uses TRBV2 and TRBJ2-6; perhaps TRBD2 as D (7 bases). The ends were cut back, 4 bases at V and 0 bases at J, with 19 bases in the middle. There are 19 residues in the CDR3. The germline CDR1 and CDR2 sequences are SNHLY and FYNNEI. Here the CDR3 DNA reads TGTGCCAGCAGTGTGAAGAGGGAGGGACAAACCTCTGGGGCCAACGTCCTGACTTTC. Translating gives CASSVKREGQTSGANVLTF.

The chain uses TRBV19 and TRBJ2-7; weak D call: TRBD1 (6 bases). In germline, CDR1 is LNHDA, CDR2 SQIVND (reference sequence). CDR3 length equals 15 residues. The V end was cut by 6 bases, the J end by 5 bases, with 20 bases between. This CDR3 is CASRTSGQGLNEQYF. As DNA, the CDR3 is TGTGCCAGTAGGACCAGCGGCCAGGGGCTCAACGAGCAGTACTTC.